The sequence of this T cell receptor (beta chain) was determined in a study of T cells in Graves' hyperthyroidism and ophthalmopathy. Researchers took RNA transcripts and amplified the TCR beta CDR3 regions from them. When the TCR CDR3 underwent first-round RT-PCR, the HTBI primer set was used. TCRdb re-derived calls from the multiplex PCR reads in MiXCR, one entry per CDR3 protein. The sample yields 37,000 or so distinct CDR3 sequences, 52% seen once. Germline V lookup: CDR1 SEHNR, CDR2 FQNEAQ (reference sequence). The CDR3 is 18 residues long, ends included. General study results and limits: Ophthalmopathy and stable hyperthyroidism were told apart by a 13 V-J model. Researchers found most expanded thyroid clonotypes above 0.001 in blood as well.

Ophthalmopathy patients showed a Clinical Activity Score of at least 3, NOSPECS grade of at least 4 and duration under 3 months. The authors obtained PBMCs from around 11 ml of fresh peripheral blood. Note on this clonotype: Antigen unknown. Because the CDR3's place on the DNA is in doubt, the DNA is left out and the CDR3 is given as listed by TCRdb.

The receptor was derived from a man between 40 and 49 years old with Graves' ophthalmopathy. The chain recombines TRBV7-9 with TRBJ2-3. What was sequenced was blood. The CDR3: CASSFYICSASFGDTQYF.